The following is a TCR beta chain sequence with its context. Its target is unknown. The V gene's germline CDR1 is SGHVS and CDR2 FQNEAQ. V gave up 4 bases and J gave up 7 bases; unmatched junction bases: 6. The CDR3 extends over 15 amino acids. These data are taken from a study of identifying expanded T cells in peripheral blood. Sequencing was performed with immunoSEQ multiplex PCR; in TCRdb, only in-frame clones are kept and a portion is missing. This table has some 120,000 clones, 75% to 90% appearing once. General study findings and limits: Over approximately two and four weeks, about 16.4 and 19 clones changed, versus around 1.3 between replicates. Across healthy donors, higher total template counts meant significantly greater approximately two-week count variance.

The chain links TRBV7-8 to TRBJ1-6; TRBD1 matches 8 bases. Sample: blood. The receptor was isolated from a person aged 18 to 69 in good health. CDR3 nucleotide sequence: TGTGCCAGCAGCTCCCCGGACAGGGTAAATTCACCCCTCCACTTT. It translates to CASSSPDRVNSPLHF.